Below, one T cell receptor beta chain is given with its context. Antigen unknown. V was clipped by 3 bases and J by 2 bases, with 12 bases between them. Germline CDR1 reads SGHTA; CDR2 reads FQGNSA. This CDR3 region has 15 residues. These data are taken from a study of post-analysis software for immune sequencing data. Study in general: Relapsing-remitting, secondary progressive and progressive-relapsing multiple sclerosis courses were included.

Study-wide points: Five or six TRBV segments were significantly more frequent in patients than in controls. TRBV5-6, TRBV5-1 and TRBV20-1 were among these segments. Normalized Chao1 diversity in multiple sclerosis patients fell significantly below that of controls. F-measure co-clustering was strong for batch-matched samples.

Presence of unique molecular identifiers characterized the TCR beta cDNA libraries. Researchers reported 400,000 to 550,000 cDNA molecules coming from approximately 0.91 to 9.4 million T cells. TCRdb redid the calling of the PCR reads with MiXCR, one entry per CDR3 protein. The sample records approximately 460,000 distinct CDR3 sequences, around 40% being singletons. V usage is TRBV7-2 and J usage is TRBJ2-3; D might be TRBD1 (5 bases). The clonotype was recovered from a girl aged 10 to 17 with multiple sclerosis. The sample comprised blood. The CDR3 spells CASSFGQGYTDTQYF. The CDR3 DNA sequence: TGTGCCAGCAGCTTCGGCCAGGGATACACAGATACGCAGTATTTT.